The clone carrying this T cell receptor beta chain was counted between two and nine times. Its antigen is unidentified. This sample was included in a study of beta chain features in type 1 diabetes. One heparinised draw, averaging roughly 100 mL, was taken per donor. CD4+ naive, central memory, regulatory and stem cell-like memory cells were sorted via CD45RO/CCR7/CD25/CD127/CD95/CD27. All of the isolated RNA was reverse transcribed, so expressed TCRB transcripts were sequenced. Libraries were prepared by immunoSEQ multiplex PCR; TCRdb keeps only in-frame clonotypes and omits some of them. The sample consists of about 410,000 clones, approximately 13% of them appearing once. Overall study findings and caveats: A closer apparent resemblance between naive, central memory and Treg TCRB repertoires was seen in patients than in healthy donors. The VDJ junctions of type 1 diabetes patients carried fewer insertions and more deletions.

The receptor was derived from a man aged 30 to 45 in good health. Input material: naive CD4+ T cells from blood.

CDR3 amino acids: CASSVGGDRFFDEQFF. Written as DNA, the CDR3 is TGTGCCAGCAGCGTAGGTGGGGACAGGTTTTTCGATGAGCAGTTCTTC. V is TRBV9 and J is TRBJ2-1, with 8 bases matching TRBD1. The CDR3 spans 16 residues. Germline values: CDR1 SGDLS, CDR2 YYNGEE. Unmatched junction bases numbered 10, after V lost 0 bases and J lost 8 bases.